The TCR beta chain under discussion was sequenced for a study of OX40 agonist ivuxolimab in advanced cancers. Study information: Having had anti-PD-1, anti-PD-L1 or anti-CTLA-4 therapy before was allowed, and approximately 40% had some. Study outcomes and limitations: Low normalized T-cell clonal expansion was additionally recorded for some nonresponders. Fewer expanded clones were found on average in CD4+ than in CD8+ T cells. Expanded peripheral T cell antigen specificity was not determined.

Sequencing was performed with immunoSEQ multiplex PCR; in TCRdb, only in-frame clones are kept and a portion is missing. The sample shows more than 60,000 clones, roughly 87% of them seen only once. CDR1 and CDR2 (germline): SGHRS, YFSETQ. Trimming removed 5 bases at V and 6 bases at J, with 20 bases between. This CDR3 has 16 residues. As for this clone: Its specificity is not known.

The source is an adult with an advanced solid tumor such as melanoma, head and neck, liver or kidney cancer. Specimen: CD4+ or CD8+ T cells sorted from blood, collected in a trial of the OX40 agonist ivuxolimab. The chain combines TRBV5-1 with TRBJ2-2; D may be TRBD1 or TRBD2 (5 bases each). CDR3 protein: CASRSRPVGTAGELFF. In nucleotides, the CDR3 is TGCGCCAGCAGGTCTCGCCCGGTAGGGACCGCCGGGGAGCTGTTTTTT.